Each of the 12 T cell receptor beta chains below was sequenced from the same sample in a study of blood T cell repertoires in COVID-19. Profiling relied on immunoSEQ multiplex PCR, and the TCRdb table lists in-frame clones only, not all of them. The sample consists of 90,000 to 130,000 clones, roughly four fifths of them appearing once. The sample taken for sequencing was peripheral blood. Receptors originate from a woman aged 70-85 years with acute or convalescent COVID-19.

This clone showed up just once. This chain connects TRBV19 to TRBJ2-3, with TRBD2 as a possible D gene (6 bases). Looked up from germline, CDR1 is LNHDA and CDR2 is SQIVND (reference sequence). The CDR3 has 14 residues. V lost 3 bases, J lost 4 bases, and 11 bases lay in between. This CDR3 is CASSIGGAADTQYF. The DNA for the CDR3 is TGTGCCAGTAGTATCGGCGGGGCCGCAGATACGCAGTATTTT.

The CDR3 nucleotides read TGTGCCAGCAGTTACGGGAGAAAGCAGTACGTC. This codes for CASSYGRKQYV. The chain employs TRBV6-2 or TRBV6-3 and TRBJ2-7, with D possibly matching TRBD2 (5 bases). Trimming removed 2 bases from V and 8 bases from J, with 7 bases in between. CDR1 MNHEY and CDR2 SVGEGT come from the germline V gene. CDR3 length: 11 residues.

V is TRBV6-6 and J is TRBJ2-3; D is perhaps TRBD1 (7 bases). V lost 6 bases and J 2 bases, leaving 15 bases between the germline ends. CDR3 length: 15 amino acids. Germline V CDR1 and CDR2: MNHNY, SVGAGI (reference sequence). The CDR3 region has the DNA TGTGCCAGCAGGCTGCGGGACAGTCTCACAGATACGCAGTATTTT. Protein product: CASRLRDSLTDTQYF.

The chain recombines TRBV7-9 with TRBJ1-4; TRBD1 is a possible D gene (6 bases). This CDR3 has 17 amino acids. CDR1 is SEHNR and CDR2 is FQNEAQ in the germline V gene (reference sequence). V was trimmed by 5 bases and J by 0 bases, leaving 16 bases between them. The CDR3 loop reads CASSQDSLFATNEKLFF. The DNA of the CDR3 is TGTGCCAGCAGCCAGGACAGTTTATTTGCAACTAATGAAAAACTGTTTTTT.

The V call is TRBV6-2 or TRBV6-3, the J call TRBJ1-1; a possible D gene is TRBD1 (5 bases). The CDR3 length is 15 residues. Germline V CDR1 and CDR2: MNHEY, SVGEGT. Trimming left V 6 bases short and J 7 bases short, with 21 bases between. The CDR3 nucleotides are TGTGCCAGCAGCTCATCTTACTCCAGGGCACATGAAGCTTTCTTT. As protein: CASSSSYSRAHEAFF.

This chain joins TRBV10-3 and TRBJ2-1; D might be TRBD1 (6 bases). Germline V lookup: CDR1 ENHRY, CDR2 SYGVKD. The CDR3 contains 21 residues. V was cut by 4 bases and J by 12 bases, with 40 bases left in between. The CDR3 sequence is CAISAPNRVLGEFHSPRVQFF. In nucleotides, the CDR3 is TGTGCCATCAGTGCCCCTAACAGGGTACTTGGGGAATTCCACTCCCCAAGGGTGCAGTTCTTC.

The J gene is TRBJ1-6, the V gene TRBV5-4, with TRBD1 matching over 8 bases. The CDR3 is 14 residues long. Germline V CDR1 and CDR2: SGHNT, YYREEE (reference sequence). Losses at the gene ends were 5 bases for V and 8 bases for J; bases not matched to a gene: 6. CDR3 DNA sequence: TGTGCCAGCAGGTGGACAGGGCCAGATTCACCCCTCCACTTT. This sequence encodes CASRWTGPDSPLHF.

The chain joins TRBV3-1 (or the pseudogene TRBV3-2) to TRBJ2-3; 7 positions match TRBD1. CDR3 length equals 16 residues. With 0 bases clipped from V and 1 base from J, the junction kept 4 bases outside the gene matches. The V gene's germline CDR1 is LGHDT and CDR2 YNNKEL (reference sequence). The CDR3 DNA reads TGTGCCAGCAGCCAAGATACTCAGGGGGGCACAGATACGCAGTATTTT. It yields the protein CASSQDTQGGTDTQYF.

This sequence joins TRBV4-2 and TRBJ2-1; D is ambiguous. The CDR3 is 16 amino acids. The ends were cut back, 0 bases at V and 6 bases at J, with 15 bases in the middle. CDR1 and CDR2 from the germline V gene are LGHNA and YNFKEQ. The CDR3 DNA reads TGTGCCAGCAGCCAAGATCATATCGGGTCGATCAATGAGCAGTTCTTC. Encoded protein: CASSQDHIGSINEQFF.

V usage is TRBV4-1 and J usage is TRBJ2-1, with TRBD1 as a possible D gene (6 bases). Trimming took 3 bases from V and 1 from J, leaving 16 bases between them. CDR1 MGHRA and CDR2 YSYEKL come from the germline V gene. The CDR3 spans 17 residues. In nucleotides, the CDR3 is TGCGCCAGCAGCCAGGCCCGACAGGCAGGGTCCTACAATGAGCAGTTCTTC. Its translation: CASSQARQAGSYNEQFF.

This clone was detected a few times. The chain recombines TRBV9 with TRBJ1-5; possibly TRBD1 for D (5 bases). The CDR3 covers 15 residues. Trimming removed 3 bases from V and 5 bases from J, with 15 bases in between. Germline V gene lookup returns CDR1 SGDLS and CDR2 YYNGEE. The CDR3 is CASSAGAAGYQPQHF. The CDR3 DNA follows: TGTGCCAGCAGCGCTGGGGCCGCCGGGTATCAGCCCCAGCATTTT.

V is TRBV7-9 and J is TRBJ2-2, with TRBD1 identical over 9 bases. Germline values: CDR1 SEHNR, CDR2 FQNEAQ (reference sequence). With V trimmed by 3 bases and J by 4 bases, 6 bases remained unmatched. The CDR3 spans 16 residues. CDR3 coding DNA: TGTGCCAGCAGCTTCGGGACAGGGATTAGCACCGGGGAGCTGTTTTTT. As protein: CASSFGTGISTGELFF.